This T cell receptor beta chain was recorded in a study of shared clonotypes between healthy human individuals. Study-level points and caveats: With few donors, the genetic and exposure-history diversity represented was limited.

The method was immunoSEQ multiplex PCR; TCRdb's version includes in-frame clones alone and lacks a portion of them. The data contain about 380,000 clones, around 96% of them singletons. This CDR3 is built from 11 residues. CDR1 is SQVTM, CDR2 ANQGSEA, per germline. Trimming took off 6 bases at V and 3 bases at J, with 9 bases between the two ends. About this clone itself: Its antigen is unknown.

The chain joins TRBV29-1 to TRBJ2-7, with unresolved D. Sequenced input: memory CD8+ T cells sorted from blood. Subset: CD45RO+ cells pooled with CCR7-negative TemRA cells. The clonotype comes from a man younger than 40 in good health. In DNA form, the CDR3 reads TGCAGCGTCCGGGCCGACTACGAGCAGTACTTC. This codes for CSVRADYEQYF.